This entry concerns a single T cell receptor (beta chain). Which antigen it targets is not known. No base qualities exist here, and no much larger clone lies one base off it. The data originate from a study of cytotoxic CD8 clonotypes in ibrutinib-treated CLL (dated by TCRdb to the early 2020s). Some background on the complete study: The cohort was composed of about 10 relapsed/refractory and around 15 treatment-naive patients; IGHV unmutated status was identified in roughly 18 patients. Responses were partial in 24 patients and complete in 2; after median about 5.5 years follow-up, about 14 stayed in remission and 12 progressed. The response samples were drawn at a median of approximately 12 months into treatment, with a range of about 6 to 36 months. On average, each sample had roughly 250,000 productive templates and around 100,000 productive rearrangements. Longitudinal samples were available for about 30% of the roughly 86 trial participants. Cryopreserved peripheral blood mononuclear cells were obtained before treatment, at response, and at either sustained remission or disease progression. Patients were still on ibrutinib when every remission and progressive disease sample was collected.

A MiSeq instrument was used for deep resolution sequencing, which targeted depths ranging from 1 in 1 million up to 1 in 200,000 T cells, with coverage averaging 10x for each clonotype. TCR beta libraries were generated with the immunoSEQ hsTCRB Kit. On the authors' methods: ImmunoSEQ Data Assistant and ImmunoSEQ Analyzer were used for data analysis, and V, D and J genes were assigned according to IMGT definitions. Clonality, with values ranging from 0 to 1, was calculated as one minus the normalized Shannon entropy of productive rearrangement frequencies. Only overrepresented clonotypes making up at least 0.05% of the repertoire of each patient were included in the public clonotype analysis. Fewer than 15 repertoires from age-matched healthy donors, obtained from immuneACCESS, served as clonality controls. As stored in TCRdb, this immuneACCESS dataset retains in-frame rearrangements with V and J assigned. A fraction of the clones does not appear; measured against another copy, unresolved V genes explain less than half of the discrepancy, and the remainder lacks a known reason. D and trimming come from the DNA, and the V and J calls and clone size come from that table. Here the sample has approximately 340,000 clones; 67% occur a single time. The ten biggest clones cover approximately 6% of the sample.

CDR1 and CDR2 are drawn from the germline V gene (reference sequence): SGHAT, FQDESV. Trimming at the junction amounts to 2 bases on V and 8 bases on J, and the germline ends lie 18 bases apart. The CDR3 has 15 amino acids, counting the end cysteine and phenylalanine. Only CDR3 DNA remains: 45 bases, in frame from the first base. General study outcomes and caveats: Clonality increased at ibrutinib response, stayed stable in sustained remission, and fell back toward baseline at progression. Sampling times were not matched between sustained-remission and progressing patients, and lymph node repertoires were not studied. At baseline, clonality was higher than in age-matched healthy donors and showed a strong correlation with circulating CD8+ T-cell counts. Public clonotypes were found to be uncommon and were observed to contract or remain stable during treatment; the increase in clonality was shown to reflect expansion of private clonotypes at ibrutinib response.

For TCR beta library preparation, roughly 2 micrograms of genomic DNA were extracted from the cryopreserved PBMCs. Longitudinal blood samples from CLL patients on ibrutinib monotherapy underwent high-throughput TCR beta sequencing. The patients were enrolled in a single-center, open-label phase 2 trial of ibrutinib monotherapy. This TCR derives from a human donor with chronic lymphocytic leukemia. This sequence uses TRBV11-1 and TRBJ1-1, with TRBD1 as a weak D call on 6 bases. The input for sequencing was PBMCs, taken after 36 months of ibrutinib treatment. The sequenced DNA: TGTGCCAGCAGCTTAATGGGACACGGTCAACGAGAAGCTTTCTTT. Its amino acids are CASSLMGHGQREAFF.